This T cell receptor beta chain was sequenced in a study of control samples from healthy donors and cancer patients. The assay was immunoSEQ multiplex PCR, and TCRdb's table has in-frame clones only and misses some. This sample has 130,000 or so clones; about 90% occur once, and the top ten carry around 3%. After removal of 2 bases from V and 8 bases from J, the junction contained 14 bases not matched to a gene. This CDR3 is 17 amino acids long. This clone was seen more than once but under ten times. The receptor was isolated from a man aged 60 to 69 in good health. Sequenced material: blood. The chain carries TRBV23-1 and TRBJ1-4, with TRBD1 matching 7 bases. TRBV23-1 carries the ORF label, with uncertain function. As DNA, the CDR3 is TGCGCCAGCAGTCAACACCTGACAGGGCGTCACACAGAAAAACTGTTTTTT. The encoded protein is CASSQHLTGRHTEKLFF.